This TCR beta chain came from a study of early T cells in non-severe SARS-CoV-2 infection (dated by TCRdb to 2020 to 2022). Notes on the research overall: TCR sequencing used bulk RNA from unsorted whole blood, so alpha and beta chains could not be paired.

Set within a cohort of healthcare workers in London, UK, this nested case-control study involved weekly PCR testing of nasopharyngeal swabs along with blood sampling. Healthcare workers were recruited between 23 and 31 March 2020, during the week of the UK lockdown, and were followed weekly for up to about 15 weeks. V loses 5 bases at its end and J loses 3 bases; junction bases beyond the gene matches: 0. For CDR1 and CDR2, the germline V gene lists KGHDR and SFDVKD. The CDR3 goes from the cysteine to the phenylalanine over 15 residues. This entry keeps only the CDR3 DNA: 45 bases, framed from base 1. Study-wide conclusions, independent of this receptor: VDJdb matching was skewed toward anti-spike CD8 responses and likely underestimated virus-specific expansions, missing private and CD4 specificities.

Points on this clonotype: Its antigen remains unidentified. Per-base quality was not reported, and no clone a single base away is much larger than it.

Libraries were constructed by 5' RACE. This sample was sequenced with a NextSeq 500. Unique molecular identifiers were attached to individual cDNA molecules in the TCR library protocol so that sequencing error and PCR bias could be corrected. Sequencing covered both TCR alpha and beta chains, and within each sample the abundances of alpha and beta sequences were tightly co-correlated. In the paper's pipeline: Decombinator V4 was used to annotate the V gene, J gene and CDR3 of the TCR sequences. TCRs were defined as expanded if a significant change between any two time points was detected under a Poisson model with p below 0.0001. TCR abundances were normalised to the total number of TCRs sequenced per sample and were expressed as counts per million. TRAV1-2 paired with TRAJ12, TRAJ20 or TRAJ33 defined MAIT TCRs, while TRAV10 paired with TRAJ18 defined iNKT TCRs. VDJdb, accessed 1 November 2021, was searched for CMV, EBV and SARS-CoV-2 annotated TCRs, with TCRs annotated for multiple antigens excluded. TCRdb trimmed the raw reads at Q25, called clones with MiXCR and kept productive beta chains. CDR3 protein sequences are deduplicated, and each keeps its most common genes and DNA. TCRdb, not the original authors, processed these V and J calls. This sample is represented by 88,000 or so distinct CDR3 sequences; 15% of them were singletons. The top ten clones comprise less than 7% of the sample.

The receptor was derived from an adult who was a healthcare worker with PCR-confirmed SARS-CoV-2 infection or an uninfected control (not recorded which). The chain was built from TRBV24-1 and TRBJ2-2, with 12 middle bases fitting TRBD2. Input material: whole blood. The CDR3 amino acid sequence is: CATSASGRDTGELFF. Here is the DNA: TGTGCCACCAGTGCTAGCGGGAGGGACACCGGGGAGCTGTTTTTT.